A selection of T cell receptor beta chains follows, all from one sample in a study of type 1 and type 2 diabetes patients. TCRdb recomputed calls from the multiplex PCR reads with MiXCR, one row per CDR3 protein. The sample includes 250,000 or so distinct CDR3 sequences, around 47% of them seen just once. The sample was peripheral blood mononuclear cells (PBMCs). Source of these receptors: a man aged 18 to 29 with type 2 diabetes. Both conserved end residues are part of each CDR3. Fields, in order: CDR3 DNA, CDR3 protein, V gene, D gene, J gene, clone size. D genes are given only for firm matches. Not every row has a clone size; where given, it reads once, few, many or a size class.

DNA: TGTGCCTGGAAGCAAGGGGGAGTAGAAACCGGGGAGCTGTTTTTT; CDR3: CAWKQGGVETGELFF; V: TRBV30; D: .; J: TRBJ2-2; size: few
DNA: TGCAGTGCTAGAGATAGACACCTACTAAACTACGAGCAGTACTTC; CDR3: CSARDRHLLNYEQYF; V: TRBV20-1; D: .; J: TRBJ2-7; size: .
DNA: TGCAGTGCTAGACCACCGGACAGGGTAGGATCCGACTATGGCTACACCTTC; CDR3: CSARPPDRVGSDYGYTF; V: TRBV20-1; D: TRBD1; J: TRBJ1-2; size: few
DNA: TGCAGCGTTGAGCCAGGGAACAACGAGCAGTACTTC; CDR3: CSVEPGNNEQYF; V: TRBV29-1; D: .; J: TRBJ2-7; size: few
DNA: TGTGCCAGCAGCTCGGATACCTATGGCTACACCTTC; CDR3: CASSSDTYGYTF; V: TRBV7-2; D: .; J: TRBJ1-2; size: few
DNA: TGTGCCAGCAGTGTGACAGGGCGCGAGCAGTACTTC; CDR3: CASSVTGREQYF; V: TRBV2; D: TRBD1; J: TRBJ2-7; size: many
DNA: TGTGCCAGCACCGGGGAGAACTACAATGAGCAGTTCTTC; CDR3: CASTGENYNEQFF; V: TRBV2; D: .; J: TRBJ2-1; size: .
DNA: TGTGCCAGCAGCACGACAGCATACGAGCAGTACTTC; CDR3: CASSTTAYEQYF; V: TRBV28; D: .; J: TRBJ2-7; size: .
DNA: TGTGCCTGGAGTGGGTGGGAAGACCAGCCCCAGCATTTT; CDR3: CAWSGWEDQPQHF; V: TRBV30; D: .; J: TRBJ1-5; size: .
DNA: TGCGCCAGCAGCGGGACAGGGGTCAATCAGCCCCAGCATTTT; CDR3: CASSGTGVNQPQHF; V: TRBV10-2; D: TRBD1; J: TRBJ1-5; size: .
DNA: TGCAGTGCTCTGGGGACAGGGGGCAGCGGGGAGCTGTTTTTT; CDR3: CSALGTGGSGELFF; V: TRBV20-1; D: TRBD1; J: TRBJ2-2; size: .
DNA: TGTGCCAGCTCGCGACTAAGGGACACTGAAGCTTTCTTT; CDR3: CASSRLRDTEAFF; V: TRBV18; D: .; J: TRBJ1-1; size: once
DNA: TGTGCCAGCAGCTTATCCGGGACAGGGTCCGACGAGCAGTACTTC; CDR3: CASSLSGTGSDEQYF; V: TRBV6-1; D: TRBD1; J: TRBJ2-7; size: .
DNA: TGTGCCAGCAGTTCCTCGTACAGATTGAACACCGGGGAGCTGTTTTTT; CDR3: CASSSSYRLNTGELFF; V: TRBV11-2; D: .; J: TRBJ2-2; size: few
DNA: TGTGCCAGCCCAGGAGATACCGGGACAGGGGTTGGGGAGACCCAGTACTTC; CDR3: CASPGDTGTGVGETQYF; V: TRBV2; D: TRBD1; J: TRBJ2-5; size: few
DNA: TGTGCCACCAGCAGAGGACAGGTTGACCAGCCCCAGCATTTT; CDR3: CATSRGQVDQPQHF; V: TRBV15; D: .; J: TRBJ1-5; size: many
DNA: TGTGCCAGCAGCCCCCTGGGCAGCCATTTCTCTGGAAACACCATATATTTT; CDR3: CASSPLGSHFSGNTIYF; V: TRBV7-9; D: .; J: TRBJ1-3; size: .
DNA: TGTGCCAGCAGCTCCTGGTTCGTGGTAGCGAGTCGGGCCCCAGATACGCAGTATTTT; CDR3: CASSSWFVVASRAPDTQYF; V: TRBV7-9; D: .; J: TRBJ2-3; size: .
DNA: TGTGCCAGCAGGGAGGACAGGCTTGGTGAGGCCCAGTACTTC; CDR3: CASREDRLGEAQYF; V: TRBV2; D: TRBD1; J: TRBJ2-5; size: .
DNA: TGCAGTGCCCCGGCCACTAGCGACTACGAGCAGTACTTC; CDR3: CSAPATSDYEQYF; V: TRBV20-1; D: TRBD2; J: TRBJ2-7; size: .
DNA: TGTGCCAGTAGTCTGGAGGGGAGCTCCTACAATGAGCAGTTCTTC; CDR3: CASSLEGSSYNEQFF; V: TRBV19; D: .; J: TRBJ2-1; size: .
DNA: TGTGCCAGCAGTTACCCGTTGGAGACCCAGTACTTC; CDR3: CASSYPLETQYF; V: TRBV6-2/TRBV6-3; D: .; J: TRBJ2-5; size: .
DNA: TGTGCCAGCAGTCTCGGGGGGGGCACTAATACGCAGTATTTT; CDR3: CASSLGGGTNTQYF; V: TRBV7-2; D: TRBD2; J: TRBJ2-3; size: many
DNA: TGTGCCAGCAGTGATTGGCAGCGCCCTTACGAGCAGTACTTC; CDR3: CASSDWQRPYEQYF; V: TRBV2; D: .; J: TRBJ2-7; size: .
DNA: TGTGCCTGGGGAAAGGCGGCGACAGCTAATGAAAAACTGTTTTTT; CDR3: CAWGKAATANEKLFF; V: TRBV30; D: .; J: TRBJ1-4; size: .
DNA: TGTGCCAGCAGCCAACCCGGGAGGGACCCATCCTACGAGCAGTACTTC; CDR3: CASSQPGRDPSYEQYF; V: TRBV4-2; D: TRBD2; J: TRBJ2-7; size: few
DNA: TGTGCCAGCAGTAGTCGGGAGACCTACGAGCAGTACTTC; CDR3: CASSSRETYEQYF; V: TRBV27; D: .; J: TRBJ2-7; size: few
DNA: TGTGCCTGGAGTGTGAACAGGGGCTACAACTATGGCTACACCTTC; CDR3: CAWSVNRGYNYGYTF; V: TRBV30; D: TRBD1; J: TRBJ1-2; size: .
DNA: TGTGCCAGCAGCTTAATGTTGGGACAGGGGATCTGCGAGCAGTACTTC; CDR3: CASSLMLGQGICEQYF; V: TRBV7-3; D: TRBD1; J: TRBJ2-7; size: .
DNA: TGCAGCGTTGACTGGAGGGGCGAAGCTTTCTTT; CDR3: CSVDWRGEAFF; V: TRBV29-1; D: .; J: TRBJ1-1; size: .
DNA: TGTGCCAGCAGTTTAGCCCCCGCCTTGAACACTGAAGCTTTCTTT; CDR3: CASSLAPALNTEAFF; V: TRBV27; D: .; J: TRBJ1-1; size: few
DNA: TGTGCCAGCAGCCAAGTGAGCTACGAGCAGTACTTC; CDR3: CASSQVSYEQYF; V: TRBV14; D: .; J: TRBJ2-7; size: many
DNA: TGCGCCAGCAGTGAGTCCGGATCGACCTACGAGCAGTACTTC; CDR3: CASSESGSTYEQYF; V: TRBV10-1; D: .; J: TRBJ2-7; size: many
DNA: TGTGCCAGCAGTTTCGGGGCTGGCTCCTACGAGCAGTACTTC; CDR3: CASSFGAGSYEQYF; V: TRBV27; D: .; J: TRBJ2-7; size: few
DNA: TGTGCCAGCAGCGTAGACAGAGTCACTGAAGCTTTCTTT; CDR3: CASSVDRVTEAFF; V: TRBV9; D: .; J: TRBJ1-1; size: .